This T cell receptor (beta chain) was identified during a study of blood T cell repertoires in COVID-19. Study at large: Samples taken during acute and convalescent COVID-19 were collected in the United States, Italy and Spain. Sources were T cells, B-cell-depleted T cells, or PBMCs; the material itself was cDNA or gDNA.

Produced via immunoSEQ multiplex PCR; TCRdb's table is partial and in-frame only. The table shows about 310,000 clones, with around 87% occurring only once. This CDR3 has 16 amino acids. The germline V gene has CDR1 SGHKS and CDR2 YYEKEE (reference sequence). V was clipped by 4 bases and J by 7 bases; unmatched bases: 9. The receptor was isolated from a man between 45 and 60 years old with active or convalescent COVID-19. Material for sequencing was peripheral blood. The chain joins TRBV5-5 to TRBJ1-6, with 9 bases lining up with TRBD1. CDR3 region: CASSAGTGFGNSPLHF. The CDR3 DNA reads as TGTGCCAGCAGCGCAGGGACAGGGTTCGGGAATTCACCCCTCCACTTT.